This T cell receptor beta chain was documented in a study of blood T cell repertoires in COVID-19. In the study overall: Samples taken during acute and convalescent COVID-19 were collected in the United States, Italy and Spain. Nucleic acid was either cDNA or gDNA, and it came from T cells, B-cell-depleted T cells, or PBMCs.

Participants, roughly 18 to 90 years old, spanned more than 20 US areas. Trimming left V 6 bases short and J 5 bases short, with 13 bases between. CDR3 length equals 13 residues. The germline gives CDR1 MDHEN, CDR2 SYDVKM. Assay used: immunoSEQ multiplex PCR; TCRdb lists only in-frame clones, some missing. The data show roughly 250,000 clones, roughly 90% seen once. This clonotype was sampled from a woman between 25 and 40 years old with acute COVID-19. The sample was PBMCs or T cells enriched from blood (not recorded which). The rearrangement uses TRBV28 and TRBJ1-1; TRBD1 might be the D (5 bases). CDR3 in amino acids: CASRWDRGTEAFF. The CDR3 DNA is TGTGCCAGCAGATGGGACCGGGGGACTGAAGCTTTCTTT.